This T cell receptor beta chain was sequenced in a study of blood T cell repertoires in COVID-19. In the authors' methods: Amplification of reference gene primers provided the estimated nucleated cell counts. Libraries were prepared by immunoSEQ multiplex PCR; TCRdb keeps only in-frame clonotypes and omits some of them. V and J calls and clone size are as listed in that table; D and trimming were resolved from the DNA. The sample holds over 85,000 clones, 60% to 80% seen once. The CDR3 sequence is 13 residues long. Trimming shortened V by 1 base and J by 6 bases, and 6 bases separated the two germline ends.

The V gene is TRBV12-3 or TRBV12-4, the J gene TRBJ2-2; D perhaps matches TRBD2 (5 bases). Sequenced: peripheral blood. The source of this sequence is a man between 60 and 75 years old with active or convalescent COVID-19. The CDR3 DNA sequence: TGTGCCAGCAGTTTAGGGGGAGCCGGGGAGCTGTTTTTT. Amino acid sequence: CASSLGGAGELFF.